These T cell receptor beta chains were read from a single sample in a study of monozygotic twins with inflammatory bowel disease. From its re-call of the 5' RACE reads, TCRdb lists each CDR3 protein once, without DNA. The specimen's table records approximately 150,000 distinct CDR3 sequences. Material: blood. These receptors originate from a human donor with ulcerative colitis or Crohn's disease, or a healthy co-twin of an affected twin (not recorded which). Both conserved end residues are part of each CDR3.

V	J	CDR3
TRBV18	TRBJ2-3	CASSPWGGPTTDTQYF
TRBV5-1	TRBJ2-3	CASSLRTGDTQYF
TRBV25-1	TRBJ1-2	CASSEGEDYGYTF
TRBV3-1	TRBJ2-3	CASSQEATSGSTQYF
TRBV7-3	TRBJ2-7	CASSPSGSYEQYF
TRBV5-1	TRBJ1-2	CASSQSRDLGYTF
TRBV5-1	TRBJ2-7	CASSLRAAPSYEQYF
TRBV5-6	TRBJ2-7	CASSSTRRSEQYF
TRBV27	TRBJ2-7	CASSKPNSYEQYF
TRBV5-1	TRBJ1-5	CASSWGDRGNQPQHF
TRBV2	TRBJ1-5	CASSKGQYSNQPQHF
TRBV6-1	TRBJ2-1	CASSRGQFSYNEQFF
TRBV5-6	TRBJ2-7	CASSLGPRDRGYEQYF
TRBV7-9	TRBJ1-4	CASSAQGFANEKLFF
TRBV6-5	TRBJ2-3	CASRPGGGDTQYF
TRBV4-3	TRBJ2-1	CASSHGTGGYNEQFF
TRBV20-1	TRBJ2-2	CSARDLGTPNTGELFF
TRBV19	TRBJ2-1	CASMDRSGSYNEQFF
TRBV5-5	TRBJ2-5	CASSLDQGRETQYF
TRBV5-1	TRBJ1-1	CASSFTSNTEAFF
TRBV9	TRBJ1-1	CASSVEPTVNTEAFF
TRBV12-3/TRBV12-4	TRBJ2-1	CASRIAGGRDEQFF
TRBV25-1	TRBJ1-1	CASSEYRGRGTEAFF
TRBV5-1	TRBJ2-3	CASSLAAGNSPDTQYF
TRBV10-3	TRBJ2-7	CAISEKTLRTYEQYF
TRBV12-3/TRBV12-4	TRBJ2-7	CASKPGQVYEQYF
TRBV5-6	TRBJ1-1	CASSLDKGGGTEAFF
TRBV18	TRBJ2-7	CASSFSAPGEQYF
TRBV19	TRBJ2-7	CASSIGVFYEQYF
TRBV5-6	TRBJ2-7	CASSPGLAGVNYEQYF
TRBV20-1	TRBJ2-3	CSARNYQTSSTDTQYF
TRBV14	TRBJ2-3	CASSPVLAGGRDTQYF
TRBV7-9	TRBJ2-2	CASSSGTPNTGELFF
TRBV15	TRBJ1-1	CATSRDRGGQNTEAFF
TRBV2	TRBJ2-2	CASSALVGTGELFF
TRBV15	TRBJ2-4	CATSREGYLAKNIQYF
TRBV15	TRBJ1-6	CATSRTRETNSPLHF